This TCR beta chain derives from a study of neurological immune-mediated disorders. Unmatched junction bases numbered 4, after V lost 5 bases and J lost 2 bases. The CDR3 is 13 residues long. Germline CDR1 DFQATT, CDR2 SNEGSKA (reference sequence). This clonotype counts as medium-sized. TCRdb itself ran the 5' RACE reads through MiXCR, one entry per CDR3 protein. This table has about 20,000 distinct CDR3 sequences, about 16% appearing once. This chain links TRBV20-1 with TRBJ2-3; the match to TRBD2 covers 7 bases. The TCR sequence derives from a female donor with HTLV-1-associated myelopathy (HAM/TSP). Sequenced input: PBMCs. The CDR3 nucleotides are TGCAGTGCTGGGAGGGTTGACACAGATACGCAGTATTTT. This encodes CSAGRVDTDTQYF.